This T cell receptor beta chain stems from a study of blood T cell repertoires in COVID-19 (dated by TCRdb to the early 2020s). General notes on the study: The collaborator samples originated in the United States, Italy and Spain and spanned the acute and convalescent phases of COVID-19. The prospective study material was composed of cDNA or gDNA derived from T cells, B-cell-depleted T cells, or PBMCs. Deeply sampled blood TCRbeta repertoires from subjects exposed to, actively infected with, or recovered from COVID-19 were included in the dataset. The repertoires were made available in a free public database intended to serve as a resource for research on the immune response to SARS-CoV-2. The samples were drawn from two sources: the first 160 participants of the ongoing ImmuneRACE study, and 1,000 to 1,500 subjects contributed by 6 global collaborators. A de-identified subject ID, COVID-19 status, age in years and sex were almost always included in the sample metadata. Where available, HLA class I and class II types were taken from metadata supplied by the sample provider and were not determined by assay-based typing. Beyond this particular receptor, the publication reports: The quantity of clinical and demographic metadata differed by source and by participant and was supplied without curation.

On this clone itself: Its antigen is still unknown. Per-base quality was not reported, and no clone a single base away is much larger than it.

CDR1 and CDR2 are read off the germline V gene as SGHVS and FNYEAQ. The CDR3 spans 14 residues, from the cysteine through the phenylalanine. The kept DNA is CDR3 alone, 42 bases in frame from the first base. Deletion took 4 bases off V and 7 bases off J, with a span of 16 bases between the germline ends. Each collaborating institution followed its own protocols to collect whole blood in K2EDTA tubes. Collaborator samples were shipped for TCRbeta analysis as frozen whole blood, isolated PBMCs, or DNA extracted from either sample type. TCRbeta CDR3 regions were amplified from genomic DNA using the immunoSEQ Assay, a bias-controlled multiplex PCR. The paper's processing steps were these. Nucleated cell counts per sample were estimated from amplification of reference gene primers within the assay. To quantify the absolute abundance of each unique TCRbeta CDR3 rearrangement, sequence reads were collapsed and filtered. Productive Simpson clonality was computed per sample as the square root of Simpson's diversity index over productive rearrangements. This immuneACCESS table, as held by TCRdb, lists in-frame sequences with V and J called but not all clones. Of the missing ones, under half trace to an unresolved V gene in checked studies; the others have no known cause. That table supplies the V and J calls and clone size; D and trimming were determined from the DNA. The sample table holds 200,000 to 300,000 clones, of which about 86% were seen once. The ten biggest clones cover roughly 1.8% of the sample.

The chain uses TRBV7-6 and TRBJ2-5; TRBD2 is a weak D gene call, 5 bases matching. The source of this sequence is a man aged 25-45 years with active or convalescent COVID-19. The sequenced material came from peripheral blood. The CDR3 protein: CASSYPRVDGTQYF. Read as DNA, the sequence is TGTGCCAGCAGCTACCCGAGGGTAGACGGGACCCAGTACTTC.